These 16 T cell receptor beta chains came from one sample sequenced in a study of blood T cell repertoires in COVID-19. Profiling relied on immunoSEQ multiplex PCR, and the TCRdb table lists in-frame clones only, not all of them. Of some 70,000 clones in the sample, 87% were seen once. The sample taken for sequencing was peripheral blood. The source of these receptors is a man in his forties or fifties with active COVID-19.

This CDR3 reads CATRPHDRLREQFF. The CDR3 nucleotides are TGTGCCACCAGACCCCATGACAGACTCAGGGAGCAGTTCTTC. The rearrangement uses TRBV15 and TRBJ2-1; D possibly corresponds to TRBD1 (5 bases). Germline CDR1 and CDR2: LNHNV and YYDKDF (reference sequence). The CDR3 length is 14 residues. Trimming left V 6 bases short and J 10 bases short, with 19 bases between.

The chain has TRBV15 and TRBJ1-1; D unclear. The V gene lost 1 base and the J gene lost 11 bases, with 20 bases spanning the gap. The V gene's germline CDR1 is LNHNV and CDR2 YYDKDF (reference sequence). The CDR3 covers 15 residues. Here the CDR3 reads CATSRVADGEGYAFF. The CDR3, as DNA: TGTGCCACCAGCAGAGTCGCGGACGGGGAGGGTTACGCTTTCTTT. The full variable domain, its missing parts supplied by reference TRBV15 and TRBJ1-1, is DAMVIQNPRYQVTQFGKPVTLSCSQTLNHNVMYWYQQKSSQAPKLLFHYYDKDFNNEADTPDNFQSRRPNTSFCFLDIRSPGLGDTAMYLCATSRVADGEGYAFFGQGTRLTVV.

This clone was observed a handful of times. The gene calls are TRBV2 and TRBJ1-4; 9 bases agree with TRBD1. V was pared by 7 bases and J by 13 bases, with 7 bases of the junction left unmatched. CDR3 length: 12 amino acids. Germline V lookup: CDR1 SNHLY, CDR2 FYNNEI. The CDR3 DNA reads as TGTGCCAGCAACATTGAGACAGGGGGACTGTTTTTT. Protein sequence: CASNIETGGLFF.

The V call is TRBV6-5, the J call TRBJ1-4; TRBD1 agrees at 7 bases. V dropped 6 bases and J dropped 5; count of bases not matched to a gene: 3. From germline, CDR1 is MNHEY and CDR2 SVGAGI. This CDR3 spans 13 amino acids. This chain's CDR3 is CASRLTGNEKLFF. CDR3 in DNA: TGTGCCAGCAGGTTGACAGGGAATGAAAAACTGTTTTTT.

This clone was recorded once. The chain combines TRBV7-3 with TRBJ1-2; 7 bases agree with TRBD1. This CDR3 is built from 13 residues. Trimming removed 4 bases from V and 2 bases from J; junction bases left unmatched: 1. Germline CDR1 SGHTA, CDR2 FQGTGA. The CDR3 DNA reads TGTGCCAGCAGCTCGACAGGGAACTATGGCTACACCTTC. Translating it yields CASSSTGNYGYTF.

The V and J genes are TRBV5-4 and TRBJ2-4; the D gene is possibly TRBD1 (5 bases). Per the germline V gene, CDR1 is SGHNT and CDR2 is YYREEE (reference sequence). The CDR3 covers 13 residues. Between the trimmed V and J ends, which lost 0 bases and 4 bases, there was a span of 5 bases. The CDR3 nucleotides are TGTGCCAGCAGCTTGGACAGGAAAAACATTCAGTACTTC. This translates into CASSLDRKNIQYF.

CDR3 protein: CASSAGQGYGYTF. As DNA, the CDR3 is TGTGCCAGCAGCGCGGGACAGGGCTATGGCTACACCTTC. The V and J genes are TRBV7-2 and TRBJ1-2, with 9 bases matching TRBD1. J gave up 4 bases and V 5 bases, and 2 bases lay outside the gene matches. There are 13 residues in the CDR3. Per the germline V gene, CDR1 is SGHTA and CDR2 is FQGNSA.

The CDR3 DNA reads TGTGCCACCAGGGGACATCTGAACACTGAAGCTTTCTTT. Translating it yields CATRGHLNTEAFF. The chain is built from TRBV6-5 and TRBJ1-1; weak D call: TRBD1 (6 bases). The length of the CDR3 is 13 residues. Trimming removed 10 bases from V and 0 bases from J, with 12 bases in between. The germline V gene encodes CDR1 MNHEY and CDR2 SVGAGI.

The CDR3 DNA reads TGTGCCAGCTGTCGACAGGAAGATAATTCACCCCTCCACTTT. Amino acids: CASCRQEDNSPLHF. J is TRBJ1-6 and V is TRBV6-5; perhaps TRBD1 as D (6 bases). The CDR3 is 14 residues long. Germline CDR1 and CDR2: MNHEY and SVGAGI. Trimming left V 8 bases short and J 5 bases short, with 13 bases between.

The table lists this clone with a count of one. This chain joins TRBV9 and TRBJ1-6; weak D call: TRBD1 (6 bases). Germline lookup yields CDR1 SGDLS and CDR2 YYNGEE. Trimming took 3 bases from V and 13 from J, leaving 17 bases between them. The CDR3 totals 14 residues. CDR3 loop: CASSAGQIAGPLHF. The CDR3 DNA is TGTGCCAGCAGCGCTGGACAGATTGCCGGGCCCCTCCACTTT.

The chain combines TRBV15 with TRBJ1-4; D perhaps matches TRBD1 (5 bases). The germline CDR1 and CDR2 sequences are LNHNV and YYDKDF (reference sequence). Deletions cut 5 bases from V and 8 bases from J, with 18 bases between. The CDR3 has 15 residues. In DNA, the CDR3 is TGTGCCACCAGCCCCAGGAGGGGAGGAAGGGAAAAACTGTTTTTT. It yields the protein CATSPRRGGREKLFF.

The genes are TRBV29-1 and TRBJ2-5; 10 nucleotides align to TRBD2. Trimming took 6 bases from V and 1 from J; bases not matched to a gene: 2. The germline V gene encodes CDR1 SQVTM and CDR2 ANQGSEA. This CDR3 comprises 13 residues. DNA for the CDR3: TGCAGCGTGTGGACTAGCGGCCAAGAGACCCAGTACTTC. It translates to CSVWTSGQETQYF.

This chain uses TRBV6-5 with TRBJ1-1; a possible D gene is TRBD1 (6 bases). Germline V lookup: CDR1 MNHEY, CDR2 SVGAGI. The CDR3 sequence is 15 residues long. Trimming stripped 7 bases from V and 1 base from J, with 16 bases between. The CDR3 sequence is CASKSTGTRNTEAFF. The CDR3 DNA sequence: TGTGCCAGCAAATCTACCGGGACAAGGAACACTGAAGCTTTCTTT.

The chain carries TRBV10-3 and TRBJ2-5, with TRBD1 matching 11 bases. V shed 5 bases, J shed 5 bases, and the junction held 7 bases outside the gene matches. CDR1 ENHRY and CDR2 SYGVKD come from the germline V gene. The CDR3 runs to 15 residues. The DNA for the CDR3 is TGTGCCATCAGTCCCGGACAGGGGGCTTTTGAGACCCAGTACTTC. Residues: CAISPGQGAFETQYF.

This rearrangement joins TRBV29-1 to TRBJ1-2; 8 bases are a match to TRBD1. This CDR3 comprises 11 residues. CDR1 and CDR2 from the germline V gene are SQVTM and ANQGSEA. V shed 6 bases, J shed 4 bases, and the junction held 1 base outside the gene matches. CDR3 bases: TGCAGCGTCGGACAGGGCTATGGCTACACCTTC. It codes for CSVGQGYGYTF.

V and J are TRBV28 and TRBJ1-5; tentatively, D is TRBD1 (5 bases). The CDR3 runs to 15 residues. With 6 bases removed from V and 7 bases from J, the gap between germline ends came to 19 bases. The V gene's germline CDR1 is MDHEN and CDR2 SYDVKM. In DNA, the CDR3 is TGTGCCAGCAGCCGACCCACAGGCGTAGGGCAGCCCCAGCATTTT. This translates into CASSRPTGVGQPQHF.